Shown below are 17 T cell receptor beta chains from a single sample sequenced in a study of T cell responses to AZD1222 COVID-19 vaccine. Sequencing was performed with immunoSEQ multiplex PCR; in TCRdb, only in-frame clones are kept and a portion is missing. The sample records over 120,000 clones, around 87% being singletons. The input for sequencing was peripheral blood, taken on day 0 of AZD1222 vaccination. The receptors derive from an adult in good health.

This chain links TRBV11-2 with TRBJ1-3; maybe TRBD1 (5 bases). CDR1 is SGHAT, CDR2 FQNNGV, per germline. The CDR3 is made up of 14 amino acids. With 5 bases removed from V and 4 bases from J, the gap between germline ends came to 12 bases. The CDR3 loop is CASSPGTAGNTIYF. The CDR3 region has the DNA TGTGCCAGCAGCCCCGGGACCGCCGGAAACACCATATATTTT.

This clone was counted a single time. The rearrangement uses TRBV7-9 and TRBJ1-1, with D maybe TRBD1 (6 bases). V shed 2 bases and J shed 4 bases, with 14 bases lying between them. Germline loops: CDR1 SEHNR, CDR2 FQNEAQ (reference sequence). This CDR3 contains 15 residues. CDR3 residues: CASSLISRTVTEAFF. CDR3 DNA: TGTGCCAGCAGCTTAATCAGTCGGACAGTCACTGAAGCTTTCTTT.

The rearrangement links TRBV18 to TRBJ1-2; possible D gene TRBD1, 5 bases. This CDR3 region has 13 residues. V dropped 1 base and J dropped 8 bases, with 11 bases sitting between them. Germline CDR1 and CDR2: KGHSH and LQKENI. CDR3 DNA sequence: TGTGCCAGCTCACCACTCGGGGCGAACGGCTACACCTTC. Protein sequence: CASSPLGANGYTF.

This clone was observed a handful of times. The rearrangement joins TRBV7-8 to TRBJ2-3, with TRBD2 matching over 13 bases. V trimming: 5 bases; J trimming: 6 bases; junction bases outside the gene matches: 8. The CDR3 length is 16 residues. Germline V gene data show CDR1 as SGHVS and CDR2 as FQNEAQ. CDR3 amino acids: CASSVTSGGAGDTQYF. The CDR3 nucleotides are TGTGCCAGCAGCGTTACTAGCGGGGGGGCCGGGGATACGCAGTATTTT.

The CDR3 DNA reads as TGTGCCAGCGTTCCCAGCGGCCCGACAAATGAAAAACTGTTTTTT. Protein product: CASVPSGPTNEKLFF. This chain joins TRBV28 and TRBJ1-4, with D uncertain. The CDR3 length is 15 residues. With 8 bases removed from V and 5 bases from J, the gap between germline ends came to 18 bases. Germline V lookup: CDR1 MDHEN, CDR2 SYDVKM.

The CDR3 region has the DNA TGTGCCAGCAGCCAGACCCGGCCGGGACACCTAAACTATGGCTACACCTTC. This encodes CASSQTRPGHLNYGYTF. The V gene is TRBV14, the J gene TRBJ1-2; D is perhaps TRBD1 (6 bases). Trimming removed 3 bases from V and 2 bases from J, with 19 bases in between. From germline, CDR1 is SGHDN and CDR2 FVKESK. The CDR3 is made up of 17 amino acids.

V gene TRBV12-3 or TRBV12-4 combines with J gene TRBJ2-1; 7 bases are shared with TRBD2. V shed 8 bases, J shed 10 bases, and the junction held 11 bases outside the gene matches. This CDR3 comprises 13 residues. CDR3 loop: CASWGGGPWEQFF. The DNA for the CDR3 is TGTGCCAGCTGGGGGGGAGGGCCGTGGGAGCAGTTCTTC.

The CDR3 is CASSQARGGTYEQYF. CDR3 DNA sequence: TGTGCCAGCAGCCAAGCCAGGGGGGGCACCTACGAGCAGTACTTC. V usage is TRBV14 and J usage is TRBJ2-7; D may correspond to TRBD1 or TRBD2 (7 bases each). Trimming took off 1 base at V and 2 bases at J, with 12 bases between the two ends. The CDR3 contains 15 residues. Looked up from germline, CDR1 is SGHDN and CDR2 is FVKESK.

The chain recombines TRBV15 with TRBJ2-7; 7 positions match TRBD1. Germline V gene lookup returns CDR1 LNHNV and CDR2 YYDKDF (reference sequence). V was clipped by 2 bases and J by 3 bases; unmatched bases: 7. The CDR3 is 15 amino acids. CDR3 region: CATSRTGQDGYEQYF. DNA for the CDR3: TGTGCCACCAGCAGAACTGGACAGGATGGCTACGAGCAGTACTTC.

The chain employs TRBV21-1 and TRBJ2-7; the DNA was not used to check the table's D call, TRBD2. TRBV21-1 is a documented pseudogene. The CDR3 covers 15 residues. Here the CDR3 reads CASSYSGGHRYEQYF. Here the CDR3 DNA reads TGTGCCAGCAGCTACAGCGGGGGCCACCGCTACGAGCAGTACTTC.

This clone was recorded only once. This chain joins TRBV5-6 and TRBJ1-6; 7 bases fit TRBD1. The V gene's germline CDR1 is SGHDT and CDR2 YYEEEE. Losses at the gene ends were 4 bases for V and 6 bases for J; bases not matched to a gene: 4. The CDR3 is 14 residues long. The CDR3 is CASSRGTVNSPLHF. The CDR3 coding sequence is TGTGCCAGCAGCCGAGGGACAGTTAATTCACCCCTCCACTTT.

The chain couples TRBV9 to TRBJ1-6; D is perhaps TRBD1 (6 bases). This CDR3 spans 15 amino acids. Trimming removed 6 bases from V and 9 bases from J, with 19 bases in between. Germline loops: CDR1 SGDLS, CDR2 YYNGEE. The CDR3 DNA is TGTGCCAGCACCAAGGGAGGGACAACAAGTTCACCCCTCCACTTT. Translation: CASTKGGTTSSPLHF.

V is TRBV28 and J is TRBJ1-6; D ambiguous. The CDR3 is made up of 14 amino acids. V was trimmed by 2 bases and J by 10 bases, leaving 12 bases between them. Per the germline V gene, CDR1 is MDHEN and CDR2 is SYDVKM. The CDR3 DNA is TGTGCCAGCAGTTTACGTGCCCTTTTATCACCCCTCCACTTT. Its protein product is CASSLRALLSPLHF.

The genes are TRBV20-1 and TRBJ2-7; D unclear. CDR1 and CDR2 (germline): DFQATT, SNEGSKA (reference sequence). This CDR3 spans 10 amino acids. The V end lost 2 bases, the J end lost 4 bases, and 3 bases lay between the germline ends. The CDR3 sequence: CSARIYEQYF. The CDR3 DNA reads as TGCAGTGCTAGAATTTACGAGCAGTACTTC.

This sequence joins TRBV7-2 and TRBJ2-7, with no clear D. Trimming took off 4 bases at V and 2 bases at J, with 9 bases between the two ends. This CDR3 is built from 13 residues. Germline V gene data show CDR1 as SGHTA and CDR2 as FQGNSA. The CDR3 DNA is TGTGCCAGCAGCTCTGGACCCCCCTACGAGCAGTACTTC. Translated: CASSSGPPYEQYF. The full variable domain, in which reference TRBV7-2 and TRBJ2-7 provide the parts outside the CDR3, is GAGVSQSPSNKVTEKGKDVELRCDPISGHTALYWYRQSLGQGLEFLIYFQGNSAPDKSGLPSDRFSAERTGGSVSTLTIQRTQQEDSAVYLCASSSGPPYEQYFGPGTRLTVT.

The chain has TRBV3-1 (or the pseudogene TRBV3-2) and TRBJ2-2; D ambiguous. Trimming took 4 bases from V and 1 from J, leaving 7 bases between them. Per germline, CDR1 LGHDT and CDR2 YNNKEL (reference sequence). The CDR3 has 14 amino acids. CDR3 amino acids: CASSRILNTGELFF. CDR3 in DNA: TGTGCCAGCAGCCGGATCTTGAACACCGGGGAGCTGTTTTTT.

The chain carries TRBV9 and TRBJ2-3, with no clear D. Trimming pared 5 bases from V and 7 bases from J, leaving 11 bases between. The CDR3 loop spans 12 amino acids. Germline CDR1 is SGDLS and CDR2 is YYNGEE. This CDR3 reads CASSPQGYTQYF. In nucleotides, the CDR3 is TGTGCCAGCAGTCCTCAAGGGTATACGCAGTATTTT. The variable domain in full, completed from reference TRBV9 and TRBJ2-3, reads DSGVTQTPKHLITATGQRVTLRCSPRSGDLSVYWYQQSLDQGLQFLIQYYNGEERAKGNILERFSAQQFPDLHSELNLSSLELGDSALYFCASSPQGYTQYFGPGTRLTVL.